This T cell receptor beta chain appears in the sequencing data of a study of T cells in Graves' hyperthyroidism and ophthalmopathy. The ends were cut back, 0 bases at V and 0 bases at J, with 13 bases in the middle. Germline V gives CDR1 SGHRS, CDR2 YFSETQ. There are 17 residues in the CDR3. RNA transcripts were the template for amplifying TCR beta CDR3 regions. Initially, a first-round RT-PCR of the TCR CDR3 employed the HTBI primer set. MiXCR was run by TCRdb on the multiplex PCR reads, yielding one entry per CDR3 protein. The table lists 550,000 to 600,000 distinct CDR3 sequences, 16% of them singletons. Absence of ophthalmopathy progression within 18 months defined stable Graves' hyperthyroidism. Those patients with uncontrolled infection, other autoimmune disease, pregnancy or lactation were excluded.

The TCR sequence derives from a young woman with Graves' hyperthyroidism. The sequenced material came from blood. V is TRBV5-1 and J is TRBJ1-3; D uncertain. The CDR3 spells CASSLGHGRISGNTIYF. The CDR3, as DNA: TGCGCCAGCAGCTTGGGACACGGACGAATCTCTGGAAACACCATATATTTT. Looking up the rest from reference TRBV5-1 and TRBJ1-3 gives the full variable domain: KAGVTQTPRYLIKTRGQQVTLSCSPISGHRSVSWYQQTPGQGLQFLFEYFSETQRNKGNFPGRFSGRQFSNSRSEMNVSTLELGDSALYLCASSLGHGRISGNTIYFGEGSWLTVV.